This T cell receptor beta chain stems from a study of blood T cell repertoires in COVID-19. About the study: T cells, B-cell-depleted T cells, or PBMCs supplied cDNA or gDNA.

TCRdb's copy holds only in-frame clones and misses some; the assay was immunoSEQ multiplex PCR. In the table there are 200,000 to 250,000 clones, 85% to 90% of which are singletons. This clone has a handful of counts. Trimming removed 5 bases at V and 6 bases at J, with 18 bases between. CDR3 size: 14 residues. Germline assignment: CDR1 SGHRS and CDR2 YFSETQ. The source of this sequence is a man between 18 and 29 years old with active or convalescent COVID-19. The J gene is TRBJ2-7, the V gene TRBV5-1, with D perhaps matching TRBD2 (6 bases). Sequencing was done on a sample of peripheral blood. The CDR3 DNA follows: TGCGCCAGCAGGGACGGGAGCCCCCCTTTCGAGCAGTACTTC. It specifies CASRDGSPPFEQYF.